This TCR beta chain was identified during a study of shared clonotypes between healthy human individuals. General study points: Among non-shared clonotypes, generation probabilities were lower than among those shared by all four donors. Clonotype sharing among donors was thought likely to change with sequencing depth.

In the original workflow: ImmunoSEQ junction-only sequences lacked quality scores, so their filtering differed. Measured with immunoSEQ multiplex PCR; TCRdb has only the in-frame clones, and not every one. Clone size and the V and J calls come from that table; the DNA yielded D and trimming. The table has about 2.4 million clones, over 85% seen once. Per the germline V gene, CDR1 is GTSNPN and CDR2 is SVGIG (reference sequence). Losses at the gene ends were 5 bases for V and 7 bases for J; bases not matched to a gene: 5. The CDR3 spans 13 residues. This clone was recorded a few times. The target antigen is unknown.

This chain connects TRBV30 to TRBJ1-5; TRBD1 agrees at 10 bases. Sample: naive CD4+ T cells sorted from blood. The sample's subset: CD45RA+ positively selected. The sequence was collected from a man in his late teens or twenties in good health. CDR3 bases: TGTGCCTGGGGGGACAGGGGAGGACAGCCCCAGCATTTT. It yields the protein CAWGDRGGQPQHF.